These 23 T cell receptor beta chains were all obtained from the same sample, sequenced in a study of T cell responses to AZD1222 COVID-19 vaccine. Some clones are missing from TCRdb's copy, which holds only in-frame ones; the method was immunoSEQ multiplex PCR. Seen here are around 100,000 clones, about 90% observed once, and the top ten hold 15% to 20%. The sequencing here drew on peripheral blood, taken on day 0 of AZD1222 vaccination. These receptor sequences come from an adult in good health.

This clone has just one count. The chain carries TRBV28 and TRBJ2-3; weak D call: TRBD2 (5 bases). Germline CDR1 is MDHEN and CDR2 is SYDVKM. V lost 5 bases and J lost 2, with 14 bases in between. CDR3 size: 15 residues. Here the CDR3 DNA reads TGTGCCAGCAGTAAGAGGGCGGCCTACACAGATACGCAGTATTTT. Encoded protein: CASSKRAAYTDTQYF.

This chain connects TRBV19 to TRBJ2-7, with D possibly TRBD2 on 5 matching bases. This CDR3 has 14 residues. CDR1 LNHDA and CDR2 SQIVND come from the germline V gene (reference sequence). V was trimmed by 9 bases and J by 4 bases, leaving 19 bases between them. The chain's CDR3 is CASSLVASRYEQYF. CDR3 DNA sequence: TGTGCCAGCTCCCTCGTGGCTAGCAGGTACGAGCAGTACTTC. Variable domain in full (rest from reference TRBV19 and TRBJ2-7): DGGITQSPKYLFRKEGQNVTLSCEQNLNHDAMYWYRQDPGQGLRLIYYSQIVNDFQKGDIAEGYSVSREKKESFPLTVTSAQKNPTAFYLCASSLVASRYEQYFGPGTRLTVT.

CDR3 region: CASSLADSLNTEAFF. The CDR3 DNA sequence: TGCGCCAGCAGCTTGGCCGACAGTTTGAACACTGAAGCTTTCTTT. The chain uses TRBV5-1 and TRBJ1-1; TRBD1 is a possible D gene (5 bases). V lost 0 bases, J lost 0 bases, and 9 bases lay in between. Germline V gene sequence: CDR1 SGHRS, CDR2 YFSETQ. CDR3 length equals 15 residues. Using reference TRBV5-1 and TRBJ1-1 for the parts outside the CDR3, the full variable domain is KAGVTQTPRYLIKTRGQQVTLSCSPISGHRSVSWYQQTPGQGLQFLFEYFSETQRNKGNFPGRFSGRQFSNSRSEMNVSTLELGDSALYLCASSLADSLNTEAFFGQGTRLTVV.

The J gene is TRBJ2-7, the V gene TRBV28; perhaps TRBD1 as D (6 bases). The CDR3 has 18 residues. The V gene's germline CDR1 is MDHEN and CDR2 SYDVKM. The V gene lost 3 bases and the J gene lost 0 bases, with 21 bases spanning the gap. CDR3 protein: CASSFSPGLGASSYEQYF. DNA of the CDR3: TGTGCCAGCAGTTTTAGCCCGGGCTTGGGGGCCTCCTCCTACGAGCAGTACTTC.

As regards this clone: An end of the junction differs from the germline gene, which may be a read error. This rearrangement joins TRBV10-3 to TRBJ1-5; D remains ambiguous. The CDR3 has 14 amino acids. The germline gives CDR1 ENHRY, CDR2 SYGVKD. CDR3 loop: CATSVQSSNQPQHF. As DNA, the CDR3 is TGTGCCACCAGTGTCCAAAGTAGCAATCAGCCCCAGCATTTT.

The rearrangement links TRBV14 to TRBJ2-1, with 9 bases fitting TRBD1. From germline, CDR1 is SGHDN and CDR2 FVKESK. The CDR3 loop spans 16 amino acids. The junction had 4 bases not matched to a gene; V was cut back by 1 base and J by 3 bases. The DNA for the CDR3 is TGTGCCAGCAGCCAAGCCGGGACAGGGAACTACAATGAGCAGTTCTTC. Encoded protein: CASSQAGTGNYNEQFF.

This chain connects TRBV6-1 to TRBJ2-7; TRBD2 might be the D (5 bases). The CDR3 has 17 amino acids. V lost 0 bases and J 5 bases, leaving 20 bases between the germline ends. Germline values: CDR1 MNHNS, CDR2 SASEGT. The CDR3 protein is CASSEARRRVPLHEQYF. CDR3 nucleotides: TGTGCCAGCAGTGAAGCCCGGAGGCGGGTGCCCCTTCACGAGCAGTACTTC.

The chain combines TRBV27 with TRBJ2-7; D remains unclear. Per germline, CDR1 MNHEY and CDR2 SMNVEV (reference sequence). The CDR3 totals 14 residues. Trimming removed 6 bases from V and 3 bases from J, with 15 bases in between. In DNA, the CDR3 is TGTGCCAGCAGGCGAGAGCCGGGTAGCTACGAGCAGTACTTC. Translated, it gives CASRREPGSYEQYF.

The chain recombines TRBV18 with TRBJ1-2; 9 bases align to TRBD1. With V trimmed by 4 bases and J by 4 bases, 4 bases remained unmatched. Germline values: CDR1 KGHSH, CDR2 LQKENI. The length of the CDR3 is 14 residues. This chain's CDR3 is CASSLQGAFYGYTF. For the CDR3, the DNA is TGTGCCAGCTCACTACAGGGGGCCTTCTATGGCTACACCTTC.

The CDR3 reads CASSHRVRGEQYF. The CDR3 bases are TGTGCCAGTAGCCACAGGGTTAGGGGCGAGCAGTACTTC. The V and J genes are TRBV19 and TRBJ2-7; TRBD1 might be the D (6 bases). Germline loops: CDR1 LNHDA, CDR2 SQIVND (reference sequence). Trimming stripped 6 bases from V and 6 bases from J, with 15 bases between. The CDR3 has 13 amino acids.

The chain is built from TRBV5-1 and TRBJ2-1, with a possible D match to TRBD2 (6 bases). The CDR3 has 14 amino acids. The germline V and J ends were trimmed by 3 bases and 8 bases, with 15 bases remaining between them. Germline-derived CDR1 and CDR2 are SGHRS and YFSETQ. In nucleotides, the CDR3 is TGCGCCAGCAGCTCTGGGACTGGTTGGTATGAGCAGTTCTTC. This sequence encodes CASSSGTGWYEQFF.

V gene TRBV6-5 combines with J gene TRBJ2-1, with D possibly being TRBD1 (6 bases). The CDR3 runs to 15 residues. Per germline, CDR1 MNHEY and CDR2 SVGAGI. Trimming took off 7 bases at V and 1 base at J, with 14 bases between the two ends. The CDR3 DNA reads as TGTGCCAGCACCACCAGGGGCGGTTCCTACAATGAGCAGTTCTTC. Translation: CASTTRGGSYNEQFF.

The chain employs TRBV11-3 and TRBJ2-3, with 13 bases fitting TRBD2. The CDR3 is 13 amino acids. Germline V gene lookup returns CDR1 SGHNT and CDR2 YENEEA. The V segment lost 3 bases and the J segment 11 bases; nucleotides outside the gene matches: 2. CDR3 nucleotide sequence: TGTGCCAGCAGCTTGGGGACTAGCGGGAAGCAGTATTTT. Its translation is CASSLGTSGKQYF.

The V and J genes are TRBV7-3 and TRBJ1-2; 12 nucleotides align to TRBD1. CDR1 is SGHTA and CDR2 is FQGTGA in the germline V gene. The CDR3 spans 13 residues. Losses at the gene ends were 5 bases for V and 8 bases for J; bases not matched to a gene: 3. The CDR3, as DNA: TGTGCCAGCAGCCCGGGACAGGGGGCCGGCTACACCTTC. Translating it yields CASSPGQGAGYTF.

The chain recombines TRBV4-1 with TRBJ1-2, with D possibly being TRBD1 (6 bases). The CDR3 has 15 residues. Per germline, CDR1 MGHRA and CDR2 YSYEKL. V was pared by 0 bases and J by 4 bases, with 12 bases between. In DNA form, the CDR3 reads TGCGCCAGCAGCCAAGAGAGGGGGTCGGGCTATGGCTACACCTTC. Translation gives CASSQERGSGYGYTF.

J is TRBJ2-7 and V is TRBV3-1 (or the pseudogene TRBV3-2); D uncertain. From germline, CDR1 is LGHDT and CDR2 YNNKEL (reference sequence). V was clipped by 5 bases and J by 3 bases, with 5 bases between them. The CDR3 totals 11 residues. The CDR3 here is CASSFSYEQYF. The CDR3 DNA reads TGTGCCAGCAGCTTCAGCTACGAGCAGTACTTC.

The chain employs TRBV7-8 and TRBJ2-3; maybe TRBD2 (5 bases). The CDR3 sequence is 17 residues long. The V end was cut by 6 bases, the J end by 2 bases, with 21 bases between. Germline V lookup: CDR1 SGHVS, CDR2 FQNEAQ. CDR3 sequence reads: CASRQSRASRNTDTQYF. The DNA of the CDR3 is TGTGCCAGCAGACAATCCCGCGCTAGCCGAAACACAGATACGCAGTATTTT. The variable domain in full, completed from reference TRBV7-8 and TRBJ2-3, reads GAGVSQSPRYKVAKRGQDVALRCDPISGHVSLFWYQQALGQGPEFLTYFQNEAQLDKSGLPSDRFFAERPEGSVSTLKIQRTQQEDSAVYLCASRQSRASRNTDTQYFGPGTRLTVL.

This chain joins TRBV18 and TRBJ2-6, with 7 nucleotides matching TRBD2. Per germline, CDR1 KGHSH and CDR2 LQKENI. CDR3 length: 18 amino acids. Trimming removed 2 bases from V and 0 bases from J; junction bases left unmatched: 7. The CDR3 sequence: CASSPGSGGLSGANVLTF. The CDR3 coding sequence is TGTGCCAGCTCACCAGGGTCGGGAGGCCTCTCTGGGGCCAACGTCCTGACTTTC.

V and J are TRBV28 and TRBJ1-2; weak D call: TRBD1 (5 bases). The ends were cut back, 3 bases at V and 10 bases at J, with 9 bases in the middle. The CDR3 is made up of 11 amino acids. Germline-derived CDR1 and CDR2 are MDHEN and SYDVKM. CDR3 amino acids: CASSLGQIYTF. CDR3 DNA: TGTGCCAGCAGTTTGGGGCAGATCTACACCTTC.

This rearrangement joins TRBV5-6 to TRBJ1-2; the D gene is possibly TRBD1 (5 bases). In germline, CDR1 is SGHDT, CDR2 YYEEEE. The CDR3 is 15 amino acids. Trimming pared 4 bases from V and 5 bases from J, leaving 18 bases between. The CDR3 sequence: CASSLFGREGYGYTF. The DNA of the CDR3 is TGTGCCAGCAGCCTCTTCGGCAGGGAAGGATATGGCTACACCTTC. The full variable domain, completed using reference TRBV5-6 and TRBJ1-2, is DAGVTQSPTHLIKTRGQQVTLRCSPKSGHDTVSWYQQALGQGPQFIFQYYEEEERQRGNFPDRFSGHQFPNYSSELNVNALLLGDSALYLCASSLFGREGYGYTFGSGTRLTVV.

The chain combines TRBV11-2 with TRBJ2-1, with 9 bases aligning to TRBD2. Trimming at V came to 2 bases and at J to 7 bases, leaving 12 bases not matched to a gene. The length of the CDR3 is 17 residues. Germline CDR1 reads SGHAT; CDR2 reads FQNNGV. The chain's CDR3 is CASSLSGKASGANEQFF. The CDR3, as DNA: TGTGCCAGCAGCTTATCGGGGAAGGCTAGCGGGGCGAATGAGCAGTTCTTC.

The chain uses TRBV19 and TRBJ2-2; either TRBD1 or TRBD2 may supply D (5 bases each). Germline CDR1 reads LNHDA; CDR2 reads SQIVND (reference sequence). The CDR3 loop spans 14 amino acids. V lost 1 base to trimming and J lost 6 bases, with 9 bases between them. The CDR3 protein is CASSIGRDPGELFF. Written as DNA, the CDR3 is TGTGCCAGTAGTATAGGCAGGGACCCCGGGGAGCTGTTTTTT.

V gene TRBV25-1 combines with J gene TRBJ2-3; D possibly uses TRBD1 or TRBD2 (5 bases each). The CDR3 spans 13 residues. Trimming took 4 bases from V and 3 from J, leaving 8 bases between them. From germline, CDR1 is MGHDK and CDR2 SYGVNS. The chain's CDR3 is CASSGDRTDTQYF. CDR3 bases: TGTGCCAGCAGTGGGGACCGTACAGATACGCAGTATTTT.